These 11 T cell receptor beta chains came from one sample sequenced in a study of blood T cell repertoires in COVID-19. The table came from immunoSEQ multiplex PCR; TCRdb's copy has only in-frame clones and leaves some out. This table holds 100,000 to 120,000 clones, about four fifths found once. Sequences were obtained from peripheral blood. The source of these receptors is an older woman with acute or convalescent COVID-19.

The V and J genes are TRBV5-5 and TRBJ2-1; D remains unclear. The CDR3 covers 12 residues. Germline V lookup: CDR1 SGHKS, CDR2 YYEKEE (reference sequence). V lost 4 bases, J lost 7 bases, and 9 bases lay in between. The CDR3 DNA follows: TGTGCCAGCAGCCTAAACTTTAATGAGCAGTTCTTC. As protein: CASSLNFNEQFF. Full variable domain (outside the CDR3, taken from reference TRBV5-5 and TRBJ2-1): DAGVTQSPTHLIKTRGQQVTLRCSPISGHKSVSWYQQVLGQGPQFIFQYYEKEERGRGNFPDRFSARQFPNYSSELNVNALLLGDSALYLCASSLNFNEQFFGPGTRLTVL.

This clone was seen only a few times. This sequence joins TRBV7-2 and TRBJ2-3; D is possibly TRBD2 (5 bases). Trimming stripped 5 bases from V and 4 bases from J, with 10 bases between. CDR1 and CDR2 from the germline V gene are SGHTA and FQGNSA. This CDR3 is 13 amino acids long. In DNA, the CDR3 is TGTGCCAGCAGCCCCCGGCGGGCAGATACGCAGTATTTT. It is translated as CASSPRRADTQYF.

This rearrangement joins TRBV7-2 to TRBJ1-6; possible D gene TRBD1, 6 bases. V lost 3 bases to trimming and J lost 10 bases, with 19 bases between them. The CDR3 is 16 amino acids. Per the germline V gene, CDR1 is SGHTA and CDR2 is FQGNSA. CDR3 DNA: TGTGCCAGCAGCTTCCCCTTTCAGGGGTTGGAATCACCCCTCCACTTT. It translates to CASSFPFQGLESPLHF.

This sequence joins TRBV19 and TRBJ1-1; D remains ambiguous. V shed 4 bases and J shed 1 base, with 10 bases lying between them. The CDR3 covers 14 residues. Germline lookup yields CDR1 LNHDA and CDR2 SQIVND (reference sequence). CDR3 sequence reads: CASSTQLANTEAFF. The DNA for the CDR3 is TGTGCCAGTAGTACGCAGCTAGCGAACACTGAAGCTTTCTTT. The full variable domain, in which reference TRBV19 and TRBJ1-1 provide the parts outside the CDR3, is DGGITQSPKYLFRKEGQNVTLSCEQNLNHDAMYWYRQDPGQGLRLIYYSQIVNDFQKGDIAEGYSVSREKKESFPLTVTSAQKNPTAFYLCASSTQLANTEAFFGQGTRLTVV.

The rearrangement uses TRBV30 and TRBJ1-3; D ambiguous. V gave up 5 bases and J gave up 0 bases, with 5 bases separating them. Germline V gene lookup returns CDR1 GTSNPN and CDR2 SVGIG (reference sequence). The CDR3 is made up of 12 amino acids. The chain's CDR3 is CAWDGSGNTIYF. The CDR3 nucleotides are TGTGCCTGGGACGGCTCTGGAAACACCATATATTTT.

The CDR3 DNA is TGTGCCAGCGGAGGTGTTGGCACAGATACGCAGTATTTT. As protein: CASGGVGTDTQYF. The chain carries TRBV5-5 and TRBJ2-3, with a possible D match to TRBD2 (5 bases). Germline V gene sequence: CDR1 SGHKS, CDR2 YYEKEE (reference sequence). V lost 7 bases and J lost 1, with 10 bases in between. This CDR3 comprises 13 residues.

Here the CDR3 DNA reads TGTGCCACCAGCCAAGGACAGGGGGCACCTGGAAACACCATATATTTT. This translates into CATSQGQGAPGNTIYF. This rearrangement joins TRBV15 to TRBJ1-3, with TRBD1 identical over 11 bases. Germline assignment: CDR1 LNHNV and CDR2 YYDKDF (reference sequence). The CDR3 consists of 16 residues. The V and J ends lost 5 bases and 2 bases, in that order; junction bases with no gene match: 5.

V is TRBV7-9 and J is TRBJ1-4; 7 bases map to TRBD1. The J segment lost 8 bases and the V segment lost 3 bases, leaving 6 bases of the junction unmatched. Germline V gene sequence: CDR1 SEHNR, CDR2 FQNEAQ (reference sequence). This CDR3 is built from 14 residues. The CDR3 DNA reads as TGTGCCAGCAGCTTCAGGGGGGCAATCGAAAAACTGTTTTTT. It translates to CASSFRGAIEKLFF.

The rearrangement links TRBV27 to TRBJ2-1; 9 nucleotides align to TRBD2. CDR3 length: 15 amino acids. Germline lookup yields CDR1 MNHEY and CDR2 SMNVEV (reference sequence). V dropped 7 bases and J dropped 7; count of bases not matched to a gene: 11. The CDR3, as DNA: TGTGCCAGCAACAGTTTAGCGGGAGTGGGGAATGAGCAGTTCTTC. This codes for CASNSLAGVGNEQFF.

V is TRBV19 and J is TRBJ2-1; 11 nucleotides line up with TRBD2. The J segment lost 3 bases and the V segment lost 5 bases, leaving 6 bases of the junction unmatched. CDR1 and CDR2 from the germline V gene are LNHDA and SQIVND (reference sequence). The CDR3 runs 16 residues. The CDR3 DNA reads TGTGCCAGTAGTCCAGGGACTAGCGGACTCTACAATGAGCAGTTCTTC. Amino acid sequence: CASSPGTSGLYNEQFF.

The CDR3 DNA sequence: TGTGCCAGCAGCGCGAAGAGCGGGGTTAACACCGGGGAGCTGTTTTTT. This translates into CASSAKSGVNTGELFF. The chain links TRBV7-2 to TRBJ2-2; 7 positions agree with TRBD2. The germline V gene has CDR1 SGHTA and CDR2 FQGNSA. This CDR3 spans 16 amino acids. Trimming removed 5 bases from V and 2 bases from J; junction bases left unmatched: 8.